This T cell receptor (beta chain) was sequenced for a study of blood T cell repertoires in COVID-19. Study-wide background: The samples span acute and convalescent COVID-19 from the United States, Italy and Spain. T cells, B-cell-depleted T cells, or PBMCs supplied cDNA or gDNA.

As concerns this clone: This CDR3 is missing its conserved last phenylalanine or tryptophan, likely due to a read error. It is unclear where the CDR3 begins or ends on the DNA, so no DNA is shown, and the CDR3 is as TCRdb lists it.

Original handling: Using reference gene primer amplification, nucleated cell counts were estimated. Clones were sequenced by immunoSEQ multiplex PCR, and TCRdb holds only the in-frame ones, with some missing. That table is the source of V, J and clone size, and D and trimming were worked out from the DNA. The sample yields 130,000 or so clones, around three quarters seen once. The germline gives CDR1 MNHEY, CDR2 SVGAGI. The CDR3 spans 13 amino acids, including both terminal residues. Input material: peripheral blood. The source is a woman in her 70s with acute or convalescent COVID-19. The gene calls are TRBV6-5 and TRBJ2-3; the listed D gene, TRBD2, was not tested against the DNA. CDR3 in amino acids: CASSGTLAGGPNL.